The clone carrying this T cell receptor beta chain was observed a single time. These data originate in a study of blood T cell repertoires in COVID-19. About the research overall: Acute-phase and convalescent COVID-19 samples originated in the United States, Italy and Spain. T cells, B-cell-depleted T cells, or PBMCs provided the cDNA or gDNA that served as material.

In the original analysis: Cell counts per sample came from amplifying reference gene primers. TCRdb keeps only in-frame clones here, not all; method: immunoSEQ multiplex PCR. D and trimming come from the DNA, and the V and J calls and clone size come from that table. The table has some 200,000 clones, around 81% seen once. Assignments of participants to cohorts depended upon their own reported clinical history. Germline V gene lookup returns CDR1 MNHNS and CDR2 SASEGT. Trimming removed 3 bases at V and 2 bases at J, with 7 bases between. The CDR3 loop spans 13 amino acids. The sequence derives from a man in his forties who had recovered from COVID-19. Sample: PBMCs or T cells enriched from blood (not recorded which). V is TRBV6-1 and J is TRBJ1-1; D ambiguous. The DNA for the CDR3 is TGTGCCAGCAGTGAGGGAGGAAACACTGAAGCTTTCTTT. Translating gives CASSEGGNTEAFF.